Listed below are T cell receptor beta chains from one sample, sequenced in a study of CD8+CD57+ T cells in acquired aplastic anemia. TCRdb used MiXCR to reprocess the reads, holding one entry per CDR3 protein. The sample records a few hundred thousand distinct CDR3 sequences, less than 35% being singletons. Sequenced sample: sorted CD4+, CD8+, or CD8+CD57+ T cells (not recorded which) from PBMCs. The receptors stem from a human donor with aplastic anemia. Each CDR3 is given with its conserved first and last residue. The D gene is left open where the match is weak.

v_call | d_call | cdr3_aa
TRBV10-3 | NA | CAISDRGATEAFF
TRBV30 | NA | CAWSVVTGNSPLHF
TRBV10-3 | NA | CAISGGRGTDTQYF
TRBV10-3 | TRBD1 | CATRQGSTTDTQYF
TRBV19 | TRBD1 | CASSIVTGGYQPQHF
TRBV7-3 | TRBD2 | CASSIGGLAGPLAKNIQYF
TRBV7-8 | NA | CASSLNSIGYEQYF
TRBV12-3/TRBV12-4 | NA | CASSPPNREQYF
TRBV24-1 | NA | CASRRQDPAHEQYF
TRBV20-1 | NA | CSARQITTDGYTF
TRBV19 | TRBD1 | CASTYTGVQPQHF
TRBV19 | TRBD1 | CASSRGQSSGNTIYF
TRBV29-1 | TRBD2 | CSVDREGQAGELFF
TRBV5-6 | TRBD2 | CASSFQRGEYRDTQYF
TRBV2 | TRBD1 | CASSEGKGGLGTEAFF
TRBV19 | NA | CASTVSNGNQPQHF
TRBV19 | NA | CASSEVGGYYEQYF
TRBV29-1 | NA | CSVAPLTPNTEAFF
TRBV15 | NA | CATSSEDRADHQPQHF
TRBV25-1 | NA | CASSDHGEGGSEKLFF